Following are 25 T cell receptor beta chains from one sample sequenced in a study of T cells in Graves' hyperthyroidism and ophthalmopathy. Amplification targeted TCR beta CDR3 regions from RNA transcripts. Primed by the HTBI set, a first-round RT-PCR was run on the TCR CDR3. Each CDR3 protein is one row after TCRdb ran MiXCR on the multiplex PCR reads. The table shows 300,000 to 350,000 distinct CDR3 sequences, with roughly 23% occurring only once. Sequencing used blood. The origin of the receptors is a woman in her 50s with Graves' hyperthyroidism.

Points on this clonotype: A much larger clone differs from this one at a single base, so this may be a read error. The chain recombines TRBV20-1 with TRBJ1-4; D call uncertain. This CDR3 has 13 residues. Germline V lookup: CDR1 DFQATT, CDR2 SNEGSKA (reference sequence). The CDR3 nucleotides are TGCAGTGCTAGAGTGACACGGAATGAAAGACTGTTTTTT. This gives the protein CSARVTRNERLFF.

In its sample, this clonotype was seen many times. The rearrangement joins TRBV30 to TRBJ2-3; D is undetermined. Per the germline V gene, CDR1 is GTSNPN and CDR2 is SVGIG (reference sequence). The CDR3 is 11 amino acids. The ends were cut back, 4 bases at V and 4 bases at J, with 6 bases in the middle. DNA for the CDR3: TGTGCCTGGAACTCGGCAGATACGCAGTATTTT. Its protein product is CAWNSADTQYF.

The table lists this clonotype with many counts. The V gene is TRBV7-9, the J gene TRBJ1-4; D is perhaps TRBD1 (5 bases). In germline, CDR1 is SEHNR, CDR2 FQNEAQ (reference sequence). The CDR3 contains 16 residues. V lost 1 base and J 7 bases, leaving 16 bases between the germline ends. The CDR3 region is CASSLGAVGGGEKLFF. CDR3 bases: TGTGCCAGCAGCTTAGGGGCCGTAGGCGGGGGTGAAAAACTGTTTTTT.

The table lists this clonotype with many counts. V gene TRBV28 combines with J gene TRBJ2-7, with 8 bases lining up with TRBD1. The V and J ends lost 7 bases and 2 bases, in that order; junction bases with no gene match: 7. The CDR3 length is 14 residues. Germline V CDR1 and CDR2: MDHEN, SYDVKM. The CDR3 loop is CASTRTGFTYEQYF. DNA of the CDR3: TGTGCCAGCACTCGGACAGGGTTTACCTACGAGCAGTACTTC.

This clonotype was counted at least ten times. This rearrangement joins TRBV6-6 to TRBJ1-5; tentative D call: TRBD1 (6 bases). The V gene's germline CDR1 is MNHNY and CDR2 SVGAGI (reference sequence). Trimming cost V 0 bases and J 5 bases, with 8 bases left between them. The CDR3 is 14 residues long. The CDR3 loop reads CASSYSGGHQPQHF. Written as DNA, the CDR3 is TGTGCCAGCAGTTACTCAGGGGGGCATCAGCCCCAGCATTTT.

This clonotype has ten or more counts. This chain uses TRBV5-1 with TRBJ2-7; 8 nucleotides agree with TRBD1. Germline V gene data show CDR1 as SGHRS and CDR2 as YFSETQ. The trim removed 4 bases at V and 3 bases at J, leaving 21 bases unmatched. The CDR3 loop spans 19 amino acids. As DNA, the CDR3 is TGCGCCAGCAGCGTTTACTCCGGGACGACCGGGACAGGCTTCTACGAGCAGTACTTC. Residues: CASSVYSGTTGTGFYEQYF.

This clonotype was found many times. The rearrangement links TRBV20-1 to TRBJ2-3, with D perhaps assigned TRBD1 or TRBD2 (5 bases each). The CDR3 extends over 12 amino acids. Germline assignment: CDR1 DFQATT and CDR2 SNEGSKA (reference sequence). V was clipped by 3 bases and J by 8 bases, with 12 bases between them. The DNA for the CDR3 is TGCAGTGCTAGGGGGGATAGAGGTACGCAGTATTTT. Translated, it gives CSARGDRGTQYF.

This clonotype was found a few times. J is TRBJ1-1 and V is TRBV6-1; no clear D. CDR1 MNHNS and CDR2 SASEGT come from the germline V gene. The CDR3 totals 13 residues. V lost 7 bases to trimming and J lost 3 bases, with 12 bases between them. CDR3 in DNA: TGTGCCAGCACCGACAACCCGGACACTGAAGCTTTCTTT. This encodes CASTDNPDTEAFF.

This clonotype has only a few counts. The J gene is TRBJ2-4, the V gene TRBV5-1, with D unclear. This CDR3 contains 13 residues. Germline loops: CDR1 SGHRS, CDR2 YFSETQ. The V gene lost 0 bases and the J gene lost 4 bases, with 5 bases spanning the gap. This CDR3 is CASSLEAKNIQYF. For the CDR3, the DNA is TGCGCCAGCAGCTTGGAGGCAAAAAACATTCAGTACTTC.

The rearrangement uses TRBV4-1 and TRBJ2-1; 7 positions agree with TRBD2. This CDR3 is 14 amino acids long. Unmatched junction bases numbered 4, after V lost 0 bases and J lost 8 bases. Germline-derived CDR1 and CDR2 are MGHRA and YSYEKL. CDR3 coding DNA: TGCGCCAGCAGCCAAGAGCGGGGGAGGGATGAGCAGTTCTTC. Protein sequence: CASSQERGRDEQFF.

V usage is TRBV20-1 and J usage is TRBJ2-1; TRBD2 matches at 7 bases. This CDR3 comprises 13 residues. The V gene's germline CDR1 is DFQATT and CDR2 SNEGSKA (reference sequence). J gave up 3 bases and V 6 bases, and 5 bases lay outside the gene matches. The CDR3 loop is CSARREGYNEQFF. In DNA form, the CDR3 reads TGCAGTGCGCGAAGGGAGGGCTACAATGAGCAGTTCTTC.

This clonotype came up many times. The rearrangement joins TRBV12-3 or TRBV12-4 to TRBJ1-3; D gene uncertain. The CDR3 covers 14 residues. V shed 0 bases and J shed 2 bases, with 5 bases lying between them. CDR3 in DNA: TGTGCCAGCAGTTTAGCAGGTGCTGGAAACACCATATATTTT. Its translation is CASSLAGAGNTIYF.

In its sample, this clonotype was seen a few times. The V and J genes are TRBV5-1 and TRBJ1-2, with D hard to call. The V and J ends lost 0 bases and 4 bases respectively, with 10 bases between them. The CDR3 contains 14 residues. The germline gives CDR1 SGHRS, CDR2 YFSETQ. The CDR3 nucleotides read TGCGCCAGCAGCTTGGAGCTGGGCTCCTATGGCTACACCTTC. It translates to CASSLELGSYGYTF.

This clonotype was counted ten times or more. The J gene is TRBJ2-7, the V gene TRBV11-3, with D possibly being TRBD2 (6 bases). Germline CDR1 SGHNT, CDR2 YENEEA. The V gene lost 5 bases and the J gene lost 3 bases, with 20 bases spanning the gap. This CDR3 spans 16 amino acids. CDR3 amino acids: CASSPPGSGWNYEQYF. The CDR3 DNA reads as TGTGCCAGCAGCCCTCCTGGGAGCGGGTGGAACTACGAGCAGTACTTC.

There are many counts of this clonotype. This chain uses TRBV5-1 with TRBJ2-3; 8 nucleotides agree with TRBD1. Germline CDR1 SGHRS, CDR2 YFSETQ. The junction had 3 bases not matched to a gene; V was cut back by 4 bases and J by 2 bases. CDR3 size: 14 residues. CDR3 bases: TGCGCCAGCAGCCTGACAGGGGTCACAGATACGCAGTATTTT. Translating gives CASSLTGVTDTQYF. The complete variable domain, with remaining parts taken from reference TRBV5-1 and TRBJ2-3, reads KAGVTQTPRYLIKTRGQQVTLSCSPISGHRSVSWYQQTPGQGLQFLFEYFSETQRNKGNFPGRFSGRQFSNSRSEMNVSTLELGDSALYLCASSLTGVTDTQYFGPGTRLTVL.

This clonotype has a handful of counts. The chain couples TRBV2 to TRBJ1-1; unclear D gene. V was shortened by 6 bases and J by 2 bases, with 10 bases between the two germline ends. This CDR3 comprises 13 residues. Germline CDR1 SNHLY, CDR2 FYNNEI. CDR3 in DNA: TGTGCCAGCAGGGACGGGCTCAACACTGAAGCTTTCTTT. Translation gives CASRDGLNTEAFF.

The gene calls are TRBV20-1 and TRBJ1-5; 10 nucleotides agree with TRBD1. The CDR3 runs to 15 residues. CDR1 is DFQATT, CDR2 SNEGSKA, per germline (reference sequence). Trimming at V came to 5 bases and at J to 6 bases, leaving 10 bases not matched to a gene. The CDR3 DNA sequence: TGCAGTGCTGGGACAGGGACAGGGGATTCTCAGCCCCAGCATTTT. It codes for CSAGTGTGDSQPQHF.

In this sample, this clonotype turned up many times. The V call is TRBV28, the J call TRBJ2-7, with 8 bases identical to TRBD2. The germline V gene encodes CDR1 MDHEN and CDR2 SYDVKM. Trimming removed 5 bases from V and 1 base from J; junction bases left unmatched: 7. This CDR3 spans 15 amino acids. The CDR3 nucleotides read TGTGCCAGCAGTCCTAGCGGGCAAAATTCCTACGAGCAGTACTTC. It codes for CASSPSGQNSYEQYF.

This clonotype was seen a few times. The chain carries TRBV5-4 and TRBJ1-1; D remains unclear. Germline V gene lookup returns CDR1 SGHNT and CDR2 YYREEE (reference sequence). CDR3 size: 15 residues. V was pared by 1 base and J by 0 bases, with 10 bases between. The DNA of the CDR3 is TGTGCCAGCAGCTTGTTGGGAGATCTGAACACTGAAGCTTTCTTT. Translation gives CASSLLGDLNTEAFF.

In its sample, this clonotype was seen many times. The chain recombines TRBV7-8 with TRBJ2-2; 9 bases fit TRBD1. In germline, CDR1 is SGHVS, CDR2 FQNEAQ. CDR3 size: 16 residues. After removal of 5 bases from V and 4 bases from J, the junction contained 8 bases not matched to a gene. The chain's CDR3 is CASSRLDRGSTGELFF. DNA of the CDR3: TGTGCCAGCAGCCGACTGGACAGGGGAAGCACCGGGGAGCTGTTTTTT. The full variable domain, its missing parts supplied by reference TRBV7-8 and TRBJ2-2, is GAGVSQSPRYKVAKRGQDVALRCDPISGHVSLFWYQQALGQGPEFLTYFQNEAQLDKSGLPSDRFFAERPEGSVSTLKIQRTQQEDSAVYLCASSRLDRGSTGELFFGEGSRLTVL.

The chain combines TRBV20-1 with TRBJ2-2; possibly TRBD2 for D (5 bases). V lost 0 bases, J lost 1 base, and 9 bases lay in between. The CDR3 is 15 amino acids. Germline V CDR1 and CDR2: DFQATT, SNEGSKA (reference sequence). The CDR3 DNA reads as TGCAGTGCTAGAGATCTCGAGGGGAACACCGGGGAGCTGTTTTTT. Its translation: CSARDLEGNTGELFF.

The CDR3 sequence is CSARDLRKGQGVTEAFF. As DNA, the CDR3 is TGCAGTGCTAGAGATTTGCGAAAGGGACAGGGAGTTACTGAAGCTTTCTTT. This chain joins TRBV20-1 and TRBJ1-1, with 9 bases aligning to TRBD1. CDR3 length equals 17 residues. Trimming took 0 bases from V and 5 from J; bases not matched to a gene: 13. The V gene's germline CDR1 is DFQATT and CDR2 SNEGSKA (reference sequence).

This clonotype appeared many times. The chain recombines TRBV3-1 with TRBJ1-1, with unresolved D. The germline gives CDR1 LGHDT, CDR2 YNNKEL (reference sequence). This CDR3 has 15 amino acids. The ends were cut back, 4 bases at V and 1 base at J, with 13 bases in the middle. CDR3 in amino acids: CASSPRTVRNTEAFF. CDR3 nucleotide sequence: TGTGCCAGCAGCCCTCGGACGGTAAGGAACACTGAAGCTTTCTTT.

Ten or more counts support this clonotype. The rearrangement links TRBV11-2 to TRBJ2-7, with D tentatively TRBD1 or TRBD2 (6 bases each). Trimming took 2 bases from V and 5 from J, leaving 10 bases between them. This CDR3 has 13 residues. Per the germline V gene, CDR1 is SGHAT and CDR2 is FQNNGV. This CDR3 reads CASSLMGGDEQYF. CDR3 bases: TGTGCCAGCAGCTTAATGGGGGGCGACGAGCAGTACTTC.

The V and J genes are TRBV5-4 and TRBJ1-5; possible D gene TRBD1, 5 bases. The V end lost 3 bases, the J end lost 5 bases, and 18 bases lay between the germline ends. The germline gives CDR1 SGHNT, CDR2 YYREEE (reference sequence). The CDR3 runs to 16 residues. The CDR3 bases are TGTGCCAGCAGCTGTCACAAAGGTGGGGGGGATCAGCCCCAGCATTTT. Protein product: CASSCHKGGGDQPQHF.